This TCR beta chain was documented in a study of blood T cell repertoires in COVID-19. At the level of the study: Samples taken during acute and convalescent COVID-19 were collected in the United States, Italy and Spain.

TCRdb keeps only in-frame clones here, not all; method: immunoSEQ multiplex PCR. The sample yields roughly 70,000 clones, more than 80% seen once. This clone has just one count. This CDR3 has 14 residues. CDR1 and CDR2 from the germline V gene are SGHNT and YENEEA. The trim removed 1 base at V and 4 bases at J, leaving 2 bases unmatched. The rearrangement links TRBV11-3 to TRBJ2-7; 9 nucleotides match TRBD1. The clonotype originates from a woman at least 80 years old with active COVID-19. Source material: peripheral blood. The CDR3 nucleotides are TGTGCCAGCAGCTTAGCCGGACAGGGGTACGAGCAGTACTTC. Translated, it gives CASSLAGQGYEQYF.